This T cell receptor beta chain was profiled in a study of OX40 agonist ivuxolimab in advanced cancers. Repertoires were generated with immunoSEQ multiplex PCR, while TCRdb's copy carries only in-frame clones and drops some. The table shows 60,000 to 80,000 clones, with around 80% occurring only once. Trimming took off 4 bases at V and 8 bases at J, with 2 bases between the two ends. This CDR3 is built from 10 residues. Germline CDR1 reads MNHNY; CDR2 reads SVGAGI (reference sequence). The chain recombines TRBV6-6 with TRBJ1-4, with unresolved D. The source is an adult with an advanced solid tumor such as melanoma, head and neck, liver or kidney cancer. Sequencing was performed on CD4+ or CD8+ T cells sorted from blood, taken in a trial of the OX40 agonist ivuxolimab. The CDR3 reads CASSSEKLFF. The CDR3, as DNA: TGTGCCAGCAGTTCGGAAAAACTGTTTTTT.